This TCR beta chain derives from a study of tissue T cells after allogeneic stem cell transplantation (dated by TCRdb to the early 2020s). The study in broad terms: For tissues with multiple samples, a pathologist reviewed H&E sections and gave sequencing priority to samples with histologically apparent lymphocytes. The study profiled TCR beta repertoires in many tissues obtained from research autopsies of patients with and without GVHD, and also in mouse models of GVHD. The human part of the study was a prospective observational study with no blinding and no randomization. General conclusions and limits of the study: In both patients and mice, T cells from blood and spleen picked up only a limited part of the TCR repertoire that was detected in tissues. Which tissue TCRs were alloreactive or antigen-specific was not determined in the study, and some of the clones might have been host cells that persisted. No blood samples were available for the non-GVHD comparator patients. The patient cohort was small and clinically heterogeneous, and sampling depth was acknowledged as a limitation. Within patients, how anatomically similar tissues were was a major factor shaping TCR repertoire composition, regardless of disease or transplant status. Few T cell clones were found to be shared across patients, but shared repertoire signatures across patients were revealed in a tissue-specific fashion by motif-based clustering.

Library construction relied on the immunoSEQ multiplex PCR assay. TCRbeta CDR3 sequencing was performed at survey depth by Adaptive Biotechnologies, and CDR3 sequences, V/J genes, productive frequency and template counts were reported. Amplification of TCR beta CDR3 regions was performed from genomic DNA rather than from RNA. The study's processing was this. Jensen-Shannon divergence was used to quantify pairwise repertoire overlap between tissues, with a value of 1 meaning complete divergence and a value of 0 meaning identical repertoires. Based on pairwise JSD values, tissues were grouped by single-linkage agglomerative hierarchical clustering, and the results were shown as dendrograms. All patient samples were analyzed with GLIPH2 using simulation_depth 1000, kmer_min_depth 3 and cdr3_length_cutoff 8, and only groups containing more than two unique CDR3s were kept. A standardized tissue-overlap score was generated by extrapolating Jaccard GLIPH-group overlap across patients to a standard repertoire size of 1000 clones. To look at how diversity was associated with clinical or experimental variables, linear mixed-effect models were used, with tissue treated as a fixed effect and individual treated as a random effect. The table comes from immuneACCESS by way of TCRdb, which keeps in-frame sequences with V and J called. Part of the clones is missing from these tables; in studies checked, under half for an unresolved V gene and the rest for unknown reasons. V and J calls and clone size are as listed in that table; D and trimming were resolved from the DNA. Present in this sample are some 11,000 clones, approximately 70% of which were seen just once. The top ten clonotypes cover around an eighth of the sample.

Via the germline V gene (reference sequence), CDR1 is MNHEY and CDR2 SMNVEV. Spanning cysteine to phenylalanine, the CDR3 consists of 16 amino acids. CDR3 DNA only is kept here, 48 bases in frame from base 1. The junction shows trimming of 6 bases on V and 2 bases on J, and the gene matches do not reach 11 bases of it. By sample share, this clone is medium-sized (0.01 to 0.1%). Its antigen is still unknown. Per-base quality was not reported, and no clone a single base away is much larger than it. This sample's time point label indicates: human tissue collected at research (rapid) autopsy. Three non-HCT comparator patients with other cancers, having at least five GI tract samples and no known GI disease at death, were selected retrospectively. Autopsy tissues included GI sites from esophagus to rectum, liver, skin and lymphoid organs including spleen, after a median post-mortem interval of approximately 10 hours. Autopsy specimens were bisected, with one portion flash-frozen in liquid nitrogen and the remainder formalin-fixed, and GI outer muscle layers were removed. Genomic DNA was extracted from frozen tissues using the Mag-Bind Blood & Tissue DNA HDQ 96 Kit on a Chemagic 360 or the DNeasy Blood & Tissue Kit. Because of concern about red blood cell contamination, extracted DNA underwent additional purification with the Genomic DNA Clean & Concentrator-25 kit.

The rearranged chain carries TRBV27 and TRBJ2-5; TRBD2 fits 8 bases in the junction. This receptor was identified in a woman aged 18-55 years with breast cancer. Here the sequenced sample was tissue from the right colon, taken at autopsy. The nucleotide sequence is TGTGCCAGCAGAAAAGGAGCGGGAGTGGGGCAAGAGACCCAGTACTTC. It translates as CASRKGAGVGQETQYF.